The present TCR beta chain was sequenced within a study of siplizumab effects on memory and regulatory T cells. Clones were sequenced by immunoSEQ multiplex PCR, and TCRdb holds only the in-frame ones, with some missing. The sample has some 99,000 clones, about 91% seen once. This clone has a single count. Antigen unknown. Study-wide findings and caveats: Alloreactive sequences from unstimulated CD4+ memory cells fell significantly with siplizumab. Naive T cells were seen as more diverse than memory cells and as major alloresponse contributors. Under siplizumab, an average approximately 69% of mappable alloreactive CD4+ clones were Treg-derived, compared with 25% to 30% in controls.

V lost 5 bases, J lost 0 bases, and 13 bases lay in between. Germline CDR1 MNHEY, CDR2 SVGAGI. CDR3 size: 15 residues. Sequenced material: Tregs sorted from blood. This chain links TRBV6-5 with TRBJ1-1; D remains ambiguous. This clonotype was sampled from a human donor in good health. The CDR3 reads CASSPRDVLNTEAFF. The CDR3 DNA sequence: TGTGCCAGCAGTCCGCGAGATGTCCTGAACACTGAAGCTTTCTTT.